This TCR beta chain was identified in a study of response to subunit inactivated influenza vaccine. The study's findings and limits: After each seasonal influenza vaccination, few new T cells are recruited, the authors suggested.

Germline loops: CDR1 ENHRY, CDR2 SYGVKD. The CDR3 consists of 16 residues. V was pared by 0 bases and J by 6 bases, with 12 bases between. From the RT-PCR reads, TCRdb called clonotypes with MiXCR, one entry per CDR3 protein. The table lists roughly 710,000 distinct CDR3 sequences, 12% to 15% of them singletons. Note on this clonotype: No antigen is known for it.

The sequenced sample was PBMCs from blood, obtained roughly 15 days before vaccination. This clonotype originated in a man between 45 and 60 years old who received an inactivated influenza vaccine. The chain employs TRBV10-3 and TRBJ1-6; D may be TRBD1 (5 bases). Here the CDR3 DNA reads TGTGCCATCAGTGAGTCGATCGGAGGGACTAATTCACCCCTCCACTTT. It translates to CAISESIGGTNSPLHF.